This T cell receptor (beta chain) appears in the sequencing data of a study of blood T cell repertoires in COVID-19. In the study overall: Some COVID-19 samples were acute and others convalescent; all came from the United States, Italy and Spain. Sources were T cells, B-cell-depleted T cells, or PBMCs; the material itself was cDNA or gDNA.

Per the authors' pipeline: Amplification from reference gene primers served as the basis for estimated nucleated cell counts. Produced via immunoSEQ multiplex PCR; TCRdb's table is partial and in-frame only. From that table come the V and J calls and clone size; the DNA was used to work out D and trimming. The sample has about 180,000 clones; 70% to 90% are singletons. This CDR3 region has 13 residues. Looked up from germline, CDR1 is MNHEY and CDR2 is SVGAGI. The junction had 3 bases not matched to a gene; V was cut back by 6 bases and J by 3 bases. The rearrangement links TRBV6-5 to TRBJ1-2; 8 nucleotides agree with TRBD1. Sequencing was done on a sample of peripheral blood. The clonotype comes from a man aged 40-49 years with active or convalescent COVID-19. The DNA of the CDR3 is TGTGCCAGCAGGGAGACAGGGGACTATGGCTACACCTTC. It codes for CASRETGDYGYTF.